One and the same sample provided the 29 T cell receptor beta chains below, sequenced in a study of early T cells in non-severe SARS-CoV-2 infection. One entry per CDR3 protein results from TCRdb running MiXCR on the 5' RACE reads. The sample holds roughly 48,000 distinct CDR3 sequences, about 4.2% seen once. Sequencing was performed on whole blood. All receptors derive from an adult who was a healthcare worker with PCR-confirmed SARS-CoV-2 infection or an uninfected control (not recorded which).

Ten or more counts support this clonotype. This chain connects TRBV15 to TRBJ2-1; 8 nucleotides agree with TRBD1. Germline loops: CDR1 LNHNV, CDR2 YYDKDF (reference sequence). V shed 0 bases, J shed 4 bases, and the junction held 11 bases outside the gene matches. The CDR3 is 18 residues long. The CDR3 region has the DNA TGTGCCACCAGCAGAGATGTGCAGGGGGCCGCTACTTACAATGAGCAGTTCTTC. Translation: CATSRDVQGAATYNEQFF.

This clonotype was seen repeatedly, ten times or more. This chain joins TRBV7-2 and TRBJ2-3, with TRBD2 matching over 15 bases. With V trimmed by 5 bases and J by 3 bases, 15 bases remained unmatched. CDR3 length: 20 residues. CDR1 is SGHTA, CDR2 FQGNSA, per germline. The CDR3 region is CASSVEGGIGLAGGTDTQYF. CDR3 coding DNA: TGTGCCAGCAGCGTGGAAGGCGGAATTGGACTAGCGGGGGGGACAGATACGCAGTATTTT. Complete variable domain (other parts from reference TRBV7-2 and TRBJ2-3): GAGVSQSPSNKVTEKGKDVELRCDPISGHTALYWYRQSLGQGLEFLIYFQGNSAPDKSGLPSDRFSAERTGGSVSTLTIQRTQQEDSAVYLCASSVEGGIGLAGGTDTQYFGPGTRLTVL.

This clonotype occurred a few times. The rearrangement joins TRBV12-3 or TRBV12-4 to TRBJ1-2; 7 nucleotides agree with TRBD1. The CDR3 contains 15 residues. The ends lost 6 bases at V and 5 bases at J; junction bases unmatched: 12. This chain's CDR3 is CASRSEGQQAYGYTF. CDR3 in DNA: TGTGCCAGCAGGTCTGAGGGACAGCAAGCTTATGGCTACACCTTC.

This clonotype was observed many times. The rearrangement uses TRBV20-1 and TRBJ2-4; D is possibly TRBD2 (5 bases). V was shortened by 0 bases and J by 8 bases, with 8 bases between the two germline ends. This CDR3 has 12 residues. The germline CDR1 and CDR2 sequences are DFQATT and SNEGSKA (reference sequence). The chain's CDR3 is CSAREREDIQYF. As DNA, the CDR3 is TGCAGTGCTAGAGAGAGGGAAGACATTCAGTACTTC.

This clonotype was recorded at least ten times. This chain links TRBV20-1 with TRBJ2-3; no clear D gene. CDR1 is DFQATT and CDR2 is SNEGSKA in the germline V gene (reference sequence). V was shortened by 5 bases and J by 4 bases, with 16 bases between the two germline ends. This CDR3 is 14 amino acids long. The CDR3 DNA reads as TGCAGTGCTCTGTGGATCGCGGACCCAGATACGCAGTATTTT. The encoded protein is CSALWIADPDTQYF.

This clonotype was seen repeatedly, ten times or more. The chain joins TRBV4-2 to TRBJ2-7; the D gene is possibly TRBD2 (6 bases). V was pared by 4 bases and J by 5 bases, with 12 bases between. The CDR3 loop spans 13 amino acids. Per germline, CDR1 LGHNA and CDR2 YNFKEQ. In DNA form, the CDR3 reads TGTGCCAGCAGCCTACCCCGGGGGAACGAGCAGTACTTC. Its translation: CASSLPRGNEQYF.

This clonotype was seen ten or more times. This sequence joins TRBV5-1 and TRBJ1-1; D is possibly TRBD1 (6 bases). Germline lookup yields CDR1 SGHRS and CDR2 YFSETQ. The V end was cut by 5 bases, the J end by 1 base, with 15 bases between. The CDR3 covers 15 residues. CDR3 loop: CASSRTGPTNTEAFF. The CDR3 DNA sequence: TGCGCCAGCAGTCGAACAGGGCCTACGAACACTGAAGCTTTCTTT.

At least ten counts were recorded for this clonotype. The chain carries TRBV5-5 and TRBJ1-1; 8 bases line up with TRBD1. This CDR3 is built from 15 residues. Germline V gene data show CDR1 as SGHKS and CDR2 as YYEKEE (reference sequence). The ends lost 7 bases at V and 0 bases at J; junction bases unmatched: 8. The CDR3 sequence: CASAGTGFMNTEAFF. The DNA of the CDR3 is TGTGCCAGCGCCGGGACAGGATTTATGAACACTGAAGCTTTCTTT. Full variable domain (remainder filled in from reference TRBV5-5 and TRBJ1-1): DAGVTQSPTHLIKTRGQQVTLRCSPISGHKSVSWYQQVLGQGPQFIFQYYEKEERGRGNFPDRFSARQFPNYSSELNVNALLLGDSALYLCASAGTGFMNTEAFFGQGTRLTVV.

This clonotype was detected many times. The J gene is TRBJ2-1, the V gene TRBV6-2 or TRBV6-3; 10 bases match TRBD2. Unmatched junction bases numbered 8, after V lost 4 bases and J lost 2 bases. Germline V gene lookup returns CDR1 MNHEY and CDR2 SVGEGT. CDR3 length: 17 amino acids. CDR3 sequence: CASSSPLAGATYNEQFF. The DNA for the CDR3 is TGTGCCAGCAGTTCCCCCCTAGCGGGAGCTACCTACAATGAGCAGTTCTTC.

This clonotype was detected ten times or more. The chain joins TRBV7-2 to TRBJ2-7; tentative D call: TRBD2 (5 bases). Germline V gene sequence: CDR1 SGHTA, CDR2 FQGNSA. The CDR3 runs 15 residues. Trimming took off 5 bases at V and 4 bases at J, with 18 bases between the two ends. The CDR3, as DNA: TGTGCCAGCAGCCCCGATCTAGCCCGTCGATACGAGCAGTACTTC. Its protein product is CASSPDLARRYEQYF.

This clonotype was recorded many times. The chain combines TRBV18 with TRBJ1-1; 8 positions match TRBD1. Unmatched junction bases numbered 12, after V lost 5 bases and J lost 4 bases. This CDR3 is 16 amino acids long. CDR1 is KGHSH, CDR2 LQKENI, per germline. The CDR3 here is CASSSLVDTGGTEAFF. The CDR3 nucleotides read TGTGCCAGCTCATCTTTAGTGGATACAGGGGGCACTGAAGCTTTCTTT. Together with reference TRBV18 and TRBJ1-1, the CDR3 gives the full variable domain: NAGVMQNPRHLVRRRGQEARLRCSPMKGHSHVYWYRQLPEEGLKFMVYLQKENIIDESGMPKERFSAEFPKEGPSILRIQQVVRGDSAAYFCASSSLVDTGGTEAFFGQGTRLTVV.

This clonotype was seen ten or more times. The rearrangement links TRBV7-2 to TRBJ2-2, with D perhaps matching TRBD1 (5 bases). The V and J ends lost 1 base and 6 bases respectively, with 9 bases between them. Germline CDR1 and CDR2: SGHTA and FQGNSA. The CDR3 consists of 14 residues. This chain's CDR3 is CASSLGGYAGELFF. The CDR3 DNA reads as TGTGCCAGCAGCTTAGGGGGCTATGCCGGGGAGCTGTTTTTT.

This clonotype appeared many times. V and J are TRBV29-1 and TRBJ1-1; D perhaps matches TRBD1 (6 bases). Germline CDR1 reads SQVTM; CDR2 reads ANQGSEA. Trimming stripped 7 bases from V and 2 bases from J, with 14 bases between. CDR3 length equals 13 residues. This CDR3 is CSGAGHLNTEAFF. The CDR3 nucleotides read TGCAGCGGGGCGGGACACCTAAACACTGAAGCTTTCTTT.

This clonotype appeared a few times. The chain links TRBV5-1 to TRBJ2-1, with a weak D call TRBD2 (5 bases). CDR3 length equals 15 residues. V lost 4 bases, J lost 7 bases, and 18 bases lay in between. Germline lookup yields CDR1 SGHRS and CDR2 YFSETQ. CDR3 amino acids: CASSPVLPGLNEQFF. As DNA, the CDR3 is TGCGCCAGCAGCCCCGTTTTGCCGGGGTTGAATGAGCAGTTCTTC. The whole variable domain, filled in from reference TRBV5-1 and TRBJ2-1, reads KAGVTQTPRYLIKTRGQQVTLSCSPISGHRSVSWYQQTPGQGLQFLFEYFSETQRNKGNFPGRFSGRQFSNSRSEMNVSTLELGDSALYLCASSPVLPGLNEQFFGPGTRLTVL.

This clonotype has just a few counts. The chain has TRBV11-1 and TRBJ2-1; perhaps TRBD2 as D (7 bases). This CDR3 is 13 amino acids long. Germline V gene sequence: CDR1 SGHAT, CDR2 FQDESV (reference sequence). V was pared by 5 bases and J by 8 bases, with 13 bases between. CDR3 coding DNA: TGTGCCAGCAGCCAATTCGGGGGGCATGAGCAGTTCTTC. It codes for CASSQFGGHEQFF.

The table lists this clonotype with many counts. The CDR3 bases are TGTGCCAGCCTGGACTTAAATAGGGGGAATGAGCAGTTCTTC. Translating gives CASLDLNRGNEQFF. The chain uses TRBV19 and TRBJ2-1, with a tentative D call TRBD1 (6 bases). This CDR3 contains 14 residues. Trimming pared 9 bases from V and 7 bases from J, leaving 19 bases between. Looked up from germline, CDR1 is LNHDA and CDR2 is SQIVND (reference sequence).

This clonotype was counted many times. The CDR3 loop is CASSRGSGANVLTF. The DNA of the CDR3 is TGTGCCAGCAGTCGGGGCTCTGGGGCCAACGTCCTGACTTTC. The chain couples TRBV7-9 to TRBJ2-6; D might be TRBD2 (5 bases). Germline CDR1 SEHNR, CDR2 FQNEAQ (reference sequence). The CDR3 contains 14 residues. The germline V and J ends were trimmed by 6 bases and 0 bases, with 6 bases remaining between them.

This clonotype has at least ten counts. The rearrangement links TRBV2 to TRBJ2-7; 10 nucleotides match TRBD1. Germline V gene sequence: CDR1 SNHLY, CDR2 FYNNEI. The junction had 8 bases not matched to a gene; V was cut back by 5 bases and J by 1 base. The CDR3 contains 16 residues. The CDR3 loop is CASSRTGGAESYEQYF. DNA of the CDR3: TGTGCCAGCAGTCGGACAGGGGGTGCTGAGTCCTACGAGCAGTACTTC.

The table lists this clonotype with many counts. This sequence joins TRBV7-9 and TRBJ2-7, with 10 bases matching TRBD2. The germline CDR1 and CDR2 sequences are SEHNR and FQNEAQ (reference sequence). The V segment lost 4 bases and the J segment 3 bases; nucleotides outside the gene matches: 12. The CDR3 is 17 amino acids. The CDR3 spells CASSSKKASGRGYEQYF. The CDR3 region has the DNA TGTGCCAGCAGCTCCAAAAAGGCTAGCGGGAGAGGCTACGAGCAGTACTTC.

In its sample, this clonotype was seen many times. J is TRBJ1-6 and V is TRBV4-3; D is uncertain. The germline V gene has CDR1 LGHNA and CDR2 YSLEER. Trimming shortened V by 0 bases and J by 4 bases, and 7 bases separated the two germline ends. CDR3 size: 15 residues. The CDR3 loop is CASSQDRSYNSPLHF. CDR3 in DNA: TGCGCCAGCAGCCAAGACAGGTCTTATAATTCACCCCTCCACTTT.

The genes are TRBV20-1 and TRBJ2-7; weak D call: TRBD2 (5 bases). The V gene's germline CDR1 is DFQATT and CDR2 SNEGSKA (reference sequence). V gave up 2 bases and J gave up 0 bases, with 26 bases separating them. The CDR3 runs 19 residues. In nucleotides, the CDR3 is TGCAGTGCTAGATCCGGACGGGGAGTGGGAACCCTGATCTCCTACGAGCAGTACTTC. It specifies CSARSGRGVGTLISYEQYF.

This clonotype was seen ten or more times. The chain is built from TRBV6-2 or TRBV6-3 and TRBJ2-1; TRBD2 matches 7 bases. CDR3 size: 15 residues. CDR1 is MNHEY and CDR2 is SVGEGT in the germline V gene. Trimming removed 4 bases from V and 4 bases from J; junction bases left unmatched: 7. The CDR3 sequence: CASSSSGDPYNEQFF. As DNA, the CDR3 is TGTGCCAGCAGTTCCAGCGGGGACCCTTACAATGAGCAGTTCTTC.

Ten or more counts support this clonotype. The chain carries TRBV9 and TRBJ2-1, with TRBD2 identical over 7 bases. Germline V gives CDR1 SGDLS, CDR2 YYNGEE. The length of the CDR3 is 16 residues. Unmatched junction bases numbered 17, after V lost 5 bases and J lost 9 bases. CDR3 residues: CASRGGAGPTDGEQFF. For the CDR3, the DNA is TGTGCCAGCAGGGGAGGAGCGGGACCAACCGACGGTGAGCAGTTCTTC.

This clonotype was seen ten or more times. Written as DNA, the CDR3 is TGTGCCAGCAGCTCGGACAGGGCCGCCAAAAACATTCAGTACTTC. Translated: CASSSDRAAKNIQYF. The genes are TRBV7-9 and TRBJ2-4; 8 positions match TRBD1. The CDR3 spans 15 residues. Germline values: CDR1 SEHNR, CDR2 FQNEAQ (reference sequence). Trimming removed 4 bases from V and 1 base from J; junction bases left unmatched: 3.

The rearrangement links TRBV27 to TRBJ1-1; D is unclear. The V and J ends lost 6 bases and 4 bases respectively, with 12 bases between them. The CDR3 runs 13 residues. Germline CDR1 is MNHEY and CDR2 is SMNVEV (reference sequence). The CDR3 coding sequence is TGTGCCAGCAGCGTGGGCAGCCGCACTGAAGCTTTCTTT. It encodes CASSVGSRTEAFF.

This clonotype has at least ten counts. The genes are TRBV7-6 and TRBJ2-1; TRBD2 agrees at 9 bases. The germline gives CDR1 SGHVS, CDR2 FNYEAQ. V lost 1 base to trimming and J lost 7 bases; unmatched junction nucleotides: 5. CDR3 size: 15 residues. CDR3 sequence (DNA): TGTGCCAGCAGCTTAGTAGCGGGAGATGGAAATGAGCAGTTCTTC. It translates to CASSLVAGDGNEQFF.

The CDR3 is CSVGDSSSGNTIYF. CDR3 DNA: TGCAGCGTAGGGGACTCCAGCTCTGGAAACACCATATATTTT. V is TRBV29-1 and J is TRBJ1-3, with D perhaps TRBD1 (5 bases). V lost 6 bases and J 0 bases, leaving 12 bases between the germline ends. This CDR3 is 14 amino acids long. Germline V gene lookup returns CDR1 SQVTM and CDR2 ANQGSEA.

Ten or more counts support this clonotype. The J gene is TRBJ2-2, the V gene TRBV29-1; TRBD1 might be the D (5 bases). Trimming took 4 bases from V and 7 from J, leaving 16 bases between them. Per germline, CDR1 SQVTM and CDR2 ANQGSEA. The CDR3 is 14 amino acids. The CDR3 region is CSVGLRGAYGELFF. For the CDR3, the DNA is TGCAGCGTTGGGCTAAGGGGCGCTTACGGGGAGCTGTTTTTT.

This clonotype was detected a few times. V gene TRBV7-2 combines with J gene TRBJ2-3, with D perhaps TRBD1 or TRBD2 (5 bases each). Germline CDR1 and CDR2: SGHTA and FQGNSA. The ends were cut back, 2 bases at V and 4 bases at J, with 19 bases in the middle. The CDR3 has 17 amino acids. The chain's CDR3 is CASSLLSGTAPADTQYF. The CDR3 DNA is TGTGCCAGCAGCTTACTCTCCGGGACGGCCCCCGCAGATACGCAGTATTTT.